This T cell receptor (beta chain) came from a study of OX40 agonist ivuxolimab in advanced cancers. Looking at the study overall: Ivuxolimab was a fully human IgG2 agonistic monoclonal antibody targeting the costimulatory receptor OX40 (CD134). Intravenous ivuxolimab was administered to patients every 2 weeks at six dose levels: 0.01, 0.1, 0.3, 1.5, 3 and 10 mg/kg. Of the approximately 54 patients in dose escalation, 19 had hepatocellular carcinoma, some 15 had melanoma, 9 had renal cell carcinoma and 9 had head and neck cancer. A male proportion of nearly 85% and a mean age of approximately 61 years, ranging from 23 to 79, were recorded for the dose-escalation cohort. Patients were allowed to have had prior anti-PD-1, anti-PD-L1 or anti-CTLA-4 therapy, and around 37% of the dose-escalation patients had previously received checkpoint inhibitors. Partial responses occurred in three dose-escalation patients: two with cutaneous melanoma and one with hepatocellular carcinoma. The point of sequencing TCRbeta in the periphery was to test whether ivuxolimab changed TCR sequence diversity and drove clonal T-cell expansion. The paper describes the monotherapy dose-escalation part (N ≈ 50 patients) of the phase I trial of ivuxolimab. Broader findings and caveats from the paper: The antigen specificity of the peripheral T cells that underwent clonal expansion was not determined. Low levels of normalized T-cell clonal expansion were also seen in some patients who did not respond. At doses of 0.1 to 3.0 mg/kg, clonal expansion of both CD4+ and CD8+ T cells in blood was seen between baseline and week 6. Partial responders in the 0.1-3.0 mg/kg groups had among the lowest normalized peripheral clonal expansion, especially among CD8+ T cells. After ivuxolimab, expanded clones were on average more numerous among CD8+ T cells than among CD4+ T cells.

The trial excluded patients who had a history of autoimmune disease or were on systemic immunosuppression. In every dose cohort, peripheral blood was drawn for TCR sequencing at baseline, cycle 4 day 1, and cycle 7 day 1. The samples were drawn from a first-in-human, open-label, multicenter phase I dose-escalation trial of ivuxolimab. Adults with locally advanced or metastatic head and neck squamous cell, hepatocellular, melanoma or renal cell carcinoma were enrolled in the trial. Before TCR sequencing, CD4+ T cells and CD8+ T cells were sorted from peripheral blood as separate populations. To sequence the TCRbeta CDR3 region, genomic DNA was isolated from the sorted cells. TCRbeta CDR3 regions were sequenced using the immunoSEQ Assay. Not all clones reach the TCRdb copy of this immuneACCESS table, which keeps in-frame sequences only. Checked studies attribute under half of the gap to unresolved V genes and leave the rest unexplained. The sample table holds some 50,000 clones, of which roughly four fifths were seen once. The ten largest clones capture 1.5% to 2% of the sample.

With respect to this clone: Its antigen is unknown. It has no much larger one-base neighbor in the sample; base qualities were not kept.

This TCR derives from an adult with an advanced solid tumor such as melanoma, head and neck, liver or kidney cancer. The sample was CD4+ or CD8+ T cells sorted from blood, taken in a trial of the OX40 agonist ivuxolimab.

The nucleotide sequence is TGTGCCAGCAGCCCCCGAGGAGGGGGGTATGACACTGAAGCTTTCTTT. Its product reads: CASSPRGGGYDTEAFF. Recombination connected TRBV9 to TRBJ1-1; perhaps TRBD1 is the D gene, with 6 bases matching. The germline V gene provides CDR1 SGDLS and CDR2 YYNGEE. Counted from cysteine to phenylalanine, this CDR3 has 16 amino acids. Only the CDR3 DNA is retained, 48 bases long and in frame from the first base. At the junction V is shortened by 4 bases and J by 3 bases, with 19 bases in between. The CDR3, completed at both ends by the reference TRBV9 and TRBJ1-1 genes, gives the full variable domain DSGVTQTPKHLITATGQRVTLRCSPRSGDLSVYWYQQSLDQGLQFLIQYYNGEERAKGNILERFSAQQFPDLHSELNLSSLELGDSALYFCASSPRGGGYDTEAFFGQGTRLTVV.